Shown below are 16 T cell receptor beta chains from a single sample sequenced in a study of blood T cells in healthy people across ages. A J-beta primer mix and a sample-barcoded 5' primer were used in a second PCR of roughly 7 to 12 cycles. TCRdb reprocessed the 5' RACE reads with MiXCR, giving one entry per CDR3 protein. The sample holds about 1.5 million distinct CDR3 sequences, roughly 43% seen once. Input material: blood. Receptors were obtained from a woman aged 18-29 years in good health.

The sample holds a few counts of this clonotype. This rearrangement joins TRBV20-1 to TRBJ1-1; 9 nucleotides align to TRBD1. The length of the CDR3 is 14 residues. V shed 3 bases and J 4 bases; nucleotides not matched to a gene: 6. Germline assignment: CDR1 DFQATT and CDR2 SNEGSKA (reference sequence). In DNA, the CDR3 is TGCAGTGCTAGTGAACAGGGGGCTGGCACTGAAGCTTTCTTT. It yields the protein CSASEQGAGTEAFF.

V is TRBV6-1 and J is TRBJ2-5; maybe TRBD1 (6 bases). Trimming took off 6 bases at V and 3 bases at J, with 14 bases between the two ends. The germline gives CDR1 MNHNS, CDR2 SASEGT. The CDR3 consists of 14 residues. The CDR3 DNA reads TGTGCCAGCAGCCCAAGGGGGAAGGAAGAGACCCAGTACTTC. Encoded protein: CASSPRGKEETQYF.

This clonotype turned up a few times. The chain recombines TRBV12-3 or TRBV12-4 with TRBJ1-2; D is possibly TRBD1 (5 bases). V lost 6 bases and J lost 7, with 15 bases in between. This CDR3 region has 13 residues. The CDR3 coding sequence is TGTGCCAGCAGGCCCTCAGGGAGATCTGGCTACACCTTC. It codes for CASRPSGRSGYTF.

CDR3 sequence (DNA): TGTGCCAGCAGCTCTTCTAGCGCCCTCACCTACGAGCAGTACTTC. Amino acids: CASSSSSALTYEQYF. The chain has TRBV7-9 and TRBJ2-7; D perhaps matches TRBD2 (6 bases). The CDR3 runs to 15 residues. Germline V CDR1 and CDR2: SEHNR, FQNEAQ (reference sequence). Trimming shortened V by 4 bases and J by 2 bases, and 15 bases separated the two germline ends.

This clonotype was counted many times. This chain connects TRBV27 to TRBJ2-1; D tentatively fits TRBD1 or TRBD2 (5 bases each). Deletions cut 5 bases from V and 7 bases from J, with 9 bases between. The CDR3 sequence is 12 residues long. Germline lookup yields CDR1 MNHEY and CDR2 SMNVEV (reference sequence). CDR3 bases: TGTGCCAGCAGTCCTGGGGGAAATGAGCAGTTCTTC. Translation gives CASSPGGNEQFF.

The chain links TRBV4-1 to TRBJ2-3; D possibly corresponds to TRBD1 (5 bases). This CDR3 is 14 amino acids long. V lost 5 bases and J lost 4, with 13 bases in between. Germline CDR1 MGHRA, CDR2 YSYEKL. The CDR3 reads CASSLRWGPDTQYF. CDR3 nucleotides: TGCGCCAGCAGCTTAAGATGGGGCCCAGATACGCAGTATTTT.

CDR3 sequence reads: CASSPSAEGEQYF. The CDR3 DNA reads as TGTGCCAGCAGCCCGTCCGCCGAGGGAGAGCAGTACTTC. The rearrangement links TRBV9 to TRBJ2-4, with D possibly TRBD2 on 5 matching bases. The CDR3 totals 13 residues. The V gene's germline CDR1 is SGDLS and CDR2 YYNGEE. Between the trimmed V and J ends, which lost 4 bases and 13 bases, there was a span of 18 bases.

The chain has TRBV18 and TRBJ1-1; 8 bases agree with TRBD1. From germline, CDR1 is KGHSH and CDR2 LQKENI. The CDR3 runs to 18 residues. Unmatched junction bases numbered 11, after V lost 2 bases and J lost 0 bases. The CDR3 protein is CASSPMGTGGIMNTEAFF. The CDR3 DNA reads TGTGCCAGCTCACCAATGGGAACAGGGGGAATCATGAACACTGAAGCTTTCTTT.

This clonotype occurred a few times. The genes are TRBV28 and TRBJ2-5; D gene ambiguous. CDR1 MDHEN and CDR2 SYDVKM come from the germline V gene. V dropped 5 bases and J dropped 4 bases, with 8 bases sitting between them. CDR3 length: 12 amino acids. The CDR3 nucleotides are TGTGCCAGCAGTGGTCCAGCAGAGACCCAGTACTTC. It specifies CASSGPAETQYF.

This clonotype was counted between two and nine times. The V and J genes are TRBV6-5 and TRBJ2-7; D perhaps matches TRBD2 (7 bases). Germline loops: CDR1 MNHEY, CDR2 SVGAGI. V lost 2 bases to trimming and J lost 4 bases, with 12 bases between them. CDR3 length: 14 amino acids. The CDR3 loop is CASSYEAGAYEQYF. Here the CDR3 DNA reads TGTGCCAGCAGTTACGAGGCGGGGGCTTACGAGCAGTACTTC.

In regard to this clonotype: One end of the junction varies from germline; a read error may be responsible. The chain has TRBV11-1 and TRBJ2-5; 10 bases are shared with TRBD2. Germline V CDR1 and CDR2: SGHAT, FQDESV (reference sequence). The CDR3 runs 16 residues. The CDR3 bases are TGTGCCTGCAGCTCCGAAGCGGGAGGGCCTCGAGAGACCCAGTACTTC. Its translation is CACSSEAGGPRETQYF. The full variable domain, rest sourced from reference TRBV11-1 and TRBJ2-5, is EAEVAQSPRYKITEKSQAVAFWCDPISGHATLYWYRQILGQGPELLVQFQDESVVDDSQLPKDRFSAERLKGVDSTLKIQPAELGDSAMYLCACSSEAGGPRETQYFGPGTRLLVL.

In this sample, this clonotype turned up a few times. The chain joins TRBV28 to TRBJ2-3; possible D gene TRBD2, 6 bases. V shed 5 bases and J shed 2 bases, with 11 bases lying between them. Per the germline V gene, CDR1 is MDHEN and CDR2 is SYDVKM. The CDR3 sequence is 14 residues long. The CDR3 DNA follows: TGTGCCAGCAGTCGCGGGGACTCCACAGATACGCAGTATTTT. Its protein is CASSRGDSTDTQYF.

This clonotype has a handful of counts. The rearrangement uses TRBV5-6 and TRBJ1-1; no clear D. Germline CDR1 SGHDT, CDR2 YYEEEE. V was cut by 0 bases and J by 5 bases, with 11 bases left in between. The CDR3 is 14 amino acids. The CDR3 DNA is TGTGCCAGCAGCTTGGAGCCGGTTGGAACTGAAGCTTTCTTT. This gives the protein CASSLEPVGTEAFF.

Turning to this clonotype: A junction end diverges from the germline sequence, so it may reflect a read error. The chain recombines TRBV6-2 or TRBV6-3 with TRBJ2-1; D is unclear. The CDR3 extends over 16 amino acids. Germline-derived CDR1 and CDR2 are MNHEY and SVGEGT. The DNA for the CDR3 is TGTGCTAGCAGGCCCGTAGCTGGAAGCCCCTACAATGAGCAGTTCTTC. Translation gives CASRPVAGSPYNEQFF.

The gene calls are TRBV6-5 and TRBJ2-5, with 8 positions matching TRBD1. TRBJ2-7 explains the end of the DNA better; the J call may be wrong. This CDR3 contains 15 residues. The germline gives CDR1 MNHEY, CDR2 SVGAGI. The CDR3 nucleotides are TGTGCCAGCAGTTCGGGTGGACAGGGCACTGGCGAGCAGTACTTC. Its protein is CASSSGGQGTGEQYF.

There are a few counts of this clonotype. The chain combines TRBV25-1 with TRBJ2-5, with TRBD2 matching over 12 bases. Unmatched junction bases numbered 2, after V lost 1 base and J lost 2 bases. CDR3 length equals 16 residues. Germline V CDR1 and CDR2: MGHDK, SYGVNS. The CDR3 spells CASSESLAGGQETQYF. In nucleotides, the CDR3 is TGTGCCAGCAGTGAATCTCTAGCGGGAGGGCAAGAGACCCAGTACTTC.